A single sample is the source of the 18 T cell receptor beta chains below, sequenced in a study of blood T cells in healthy people across ages. PCR was performed a second time for about 7 to 12 cycles using a sample-barcoded 5' primer and a J-beta primer mix. TCRdb reanalysed the 5' RACE reads using MiXCR and keeps one entry per CDR3 protein. The table records more than 1,400,000 distinct CDR3 sequences, around 39% of them present only once. Sequencing was performed on blood. The receptor source for this set is a woman between 18 and 30 years old in good health.

Only a few counts were recorded for this clonotype. This chain joins TRBV29-1 and TRBJ2-7, with D unclear. The V gene's germline CDR1 is SQVTM and CDR2 ANQGSEA. The CDR3 has 12 amino acids. Trimming removed 5 bases at V and 1 base at J, with 9 bases between. CDR3 nucleotide sequence: TGCAGCGTTTTGGAACTTTCCTACGAGCAGTACTTC. This encodes CSVLELSYEQYF.

This chain uses TRBV10-3 with TRBJ1-3, with 8 bases identical to TRBD1. The junction had 3 bases not matched to a gene; V was cut back by 5 bases and J by 0 bases. The CDR3 covers 15 residues. Per germline, CDR1 ENHRY and CDR2 SYGVKD. DNA for the CDR3: TGTGCCATCAGTCCGGACAGGGACTCTGGAAACACCATATATTTT. It translates to CAISPDRDSGNTIYF.

The V and J genes are TRBV28 and TRBJ2-7, with D perhaps matching TRBD1 (6 bases). There are 13 residues in the CDR3. In germline, CDR1 is MDHEN, CDR2 SYDVKM. Trimming pared 8 bases from V and 0 bases from J, leaving 11 bases between. CDR3 in DNA: TGTGCCAGCCAGCAGGGGAGCTCCTACGAGCAGTACTTC. Its translation: CASQQGSSYEQYF.

This clonotype came up a few times. The chain couples TRBV20-1 to TRBJ2-7, with D maybe TRBD2 (6 bases). The CDR3 is 16 residues long. Germline V gene lookup returns CDR1 DFQATT and CDR2 SNEGSKA (reference sequence). Trimming stripped 1 base from V and 3 bases from J, with 19 bases between. The CDR3 sequence is CSARVSWVGGIYEQYF. The DNA for the CDR3 is TGCAGTGCTAGAGTGTCGTGGGTGGGGGGTATCTACGAGCAGTACTTC.

This chain joins TRBV7-9 and TRBJ2-3; D may correspond to TRBD1 or TRBD2 (5 bases each). CDR1 is SEHNR and CDR2 is FQNEAQ in the germline V gene (reference sequence). V dropped 2 bases and J dropped 6 bases, with 12 bases sitting between them. The CDR3 is made up of 14 amino acids. This CDR3 is CASSLNQGADTQYF. Here the CDR3 DNA reads TGTGCCAGCAGCTTAAATCAGGGAGCGGATACGCAGTATTTT.

A remark on this clonotype: Relative to the germline gene, one junction end is altered; a read error may explain this. The CDR3 region has the DNA TGTGCCAGCAGTTACATTCTCTCTAGCACAGATATGCAGTATTTT. Translated: CASSYILSSTDMQYF. J is TRBJ2-3 and V is TRBV6-6; D possibly corresponds to TRBD2 (5 bases). Germline V gene data show CDR1 as MNHNY and CDR2 as SVGAGI (reference sequence). The CDR3 is made up of 15 amino acids.

The chain couples TRBV6-1 to TRBJ1-2, with D tentatively TRBD1 (6 bases). Trimming took off 5 bases at V and 2 bases at J, with 9 bases between the two ends. Germline V gives CDR1 MNHNS, CDR2 SASEGT. The CDR3 has 13 amino acids. Here the CDR3 DNA reads TGTGCCAGCAGTAGGGGGTACAACTATGGCTACACCTTC. It codes for CASSRGYNYGYTF.

The V and J genes are TRBV7-8 and TRBJ2-4, with TRBD2 identical over 11 bases. The DNA end is more similar to TRBJ2-5, so the J call may be wrong. CDR3 length equals 15 residues. CDR1 is SGHVS, CDR2 FQNEAQ, per germline. The CDR3 coding sequence is TGTGCCAGCAGCTTATCTACTAGCGGGAGCGAGACCCAGTACTTC. It codes for CASSLSTSGSETQYF.

The rearrangement uses TRBV24-1 and TRBJ2-1, with 8 nucleotides matching TRBD1. The J call is doubtful: the DNA matches TRBJ2-7 better. The CDR3 contains 13 residues. Germline CDR1 is KGHDR and CDR2 is SFDVKD. The CDR3 DNA sequence: TGTGCCACCGGGACAGGCACCTACAATGAGCAGTACTTC. As protein: CATGTGTYNEQYF.

J is TRBJ2-3 and V is TRBV12-3 or TRBV12-4, with 9 positions matching TRBD1. J gave up 3 bases and V 8 bases, and 15 bases lay outside the gene matches. The CDR3 length is 17 residues. In DNA, the CDR3 is TGTGCCAGCGAGCTAACCCCGGGACAGGGTATGACAGATACGCAGTATTTT. This translates into CASELTPGQGMTDTQYF.

V usage is TRBV6-2 or TRBV6-3 and J usage is TRBJ2-5; possibly TRBD2 for D (6 bases). With 5 bases removed from V and 11 bases from J, the gap between germline ends came to 18 bases. CDR1 and CDR2 (germline): MNHEY, SVGEGT. This CDR3 contains 13 residues. This chain's CDR3 is CASSTLGGSGQYF. DNA of the CDR3: TGTGCCAGCAGTACCCTTGGTGGTAGCGGTCAGTACTTC.

The chain couples TRBV6-6 to TRBJ2-3; D unresolved. This CDR3 is built from 14 residues. Germline values: CDR1 MNHNY, CDR2 SVGAGI (reference sequence). V dropped 7 bases and J dropped 0 bases, with 11 bases sitting between them. The CDR3 nucleotides are TGTGCCAGCACCGCGGCAGCTAGCACAGATACGCAGTATTTT. It is translated as CASTAAASTDTQYF.

This chain uses TRBV5-1 with TRBJ1-4; no firm D call. Germline loops: CDR1 SGHRS, CDR2 YFSETQ. V was pared by 0 bases and J by 5 bases, with 5 bases between. The CDR3 has 13 amino acids. The DNA of the CDR3 is TGCGCCAGCAGCTTGGGGATGAATGAAAAACTGTTTTTT. Encoded protein: CASSLGMNEKLFF.

This chain connects TRBV6-5 to TRBJ1-2; TRBD1 matches at 8 bases. Looked up from germline, CDR1 is MNHEY and CDR2 is SVGAGI. This CDR3 has 13 amino acids. Unmatched junction bases numbered 6, after V lost 6 bases and J lost 6 bases. The CDR3 is CASSDRGTDGYTF. Here the CDR3 DNA reads TGTGCCAGCAGCGACAGGGGTACGGATGGCTACACCTTC.

In the case of this clonotype: A much larger clone lies one base from this, so it may be a read error. This chain joins TRBV7-2 and TRBJ2-5; D call uncertain. The CDR3 is 13 amino acids. CDR1 and CDR2 from the germline V gene are SGHTA and FQGNSA. CDR3 sequence reads: CARSHHFRETQYF. For the CDR3, the DNA is TGTGCCCGCAGCCACCATTTCAGAGAGACCCAGTACTTC. The full variable domain, its missing parts supplied by reference TRBV7-2 and TRBJ2-5, is GAGVSQSPSNKVTEKGKDVELRCDPISGHTALYWYRQSLGQGLEFLIYFQGNSAPDKSGLPSDRFSAERTGGSVSTLTIQRTQQEDSAVYLCARSHHFRETQYFGPGTRLLVL.

The rearrangement links TRBV7-2 to TRBJ2-3; TRBD2 matches at 10 bases. The trim removed 2 bases at V and 8 bases at J, leaving 4 bases unmatched. Germline CDR1 is SGHTA and CDR2 is FQGNSA. CDR3 length equals 14 residues. The CDR3 sequence: CASSLRLAGATQYF. The CDR3, as DNA: TGTGCCAGCAGCTTAAGGCTAGCGGGAGCTACGCAGTATTTT. The variable domain in full, completed from reference TRBV7-2 and TRBJ2-3, reads GAGVSQSPSNKVTEKGKDVELRCDPISGHTALYWYRQSLGQGLEFLIYFQGNSAPDKSGLPSDRFSAERTGGSVSTLTIQRTQQEDSAVYLCASSLRLAGATQYFGPGTRLTVL.

V and J are TRBV21-1 and TRBJ2-1; TRBD2, the table's D call, lacks a check against the DNA. TRBV21-1 is annotated as a pseudogene. The CDR3 is 17 amino acids. CDR3 protein: CASSASNFPAGYNEQFF. In nucleotides, the CDR3 is TGTGCCAGCAGCGCCTCTAACTTCCCAGCGGGTTACAATGAGCAGTTCTTC.

The CDR3 DNA reads TGTGCCATCAGTGAGGCGGTAGCGGGGAGCACAGATACGCAGTATTTT. Its protein is CAISEAVAGSTDTQYF. This sequence joins TRBV10-3 and TRBJ2-3; 8 bases line up with TRBD2. The CDR3 covers 16 residues. V dropped 2 bases and J dropped 0; count of bases not matched to a gene: 4. Germline V lookup: CDR1 ENHRY, CDR2 SYGVKD.